The 17 T cell receptor beta chains listed next were all sequenced from one sample in a study of beta chain features in type 1 diabetes. Findings and caveats of the study: Among patients with Type 1 diabetes, TCRB CDR3s were moderately but significantly shorter in every one of the four CD4+ subsets.

The isolated RNA, all of it, was reverse transcribed, so expressed TCRB transcripts were what got sequenced. Using immunoSEQ multiplex PCR, the repertoire was profiled, and TCRdb retains in-frame clones only, with some absent. The sample lists around 150,000 clones, about 9.4% occurring once. These receptors are not linked to any known antigen. The sequencing sample was made of central memory CD4+ T cells from blood. Receptors originate from a man aged 30 to 45 with type 1 diabetes.

In DNA form, the CDR3 reads TGTGCCAGCAGCTTGGCCATTCAGGGACTCACTGAAGCTTTCTTT. It encodes CASSLAIQGLTEAFF. V and J are TRBV5-8 and TRBJ1-1; D might be TRBD1 (5 bases). This CDR3 is built from 15 residues. V was shortened by 0 bases and J by 4 bases, with 13 bases between the two germline ends. CDR1 is SGHTS and CDR2 is YDEGEE in the germline V gene.

This clone was counted between two and nine times. The gene calls are TRBV7-2 and TRBJ1-2, with D possibly being TRBD1 (6 bases). Germline loops: CDR1 SGHTA, CDR2 FQGNSA. There are 14 residues in the CDR3. The germline V and J ends were trimmed by 5 bases and 4 bases, with 14 bases remaining between them. The CDR3 DNA reads TGTGCCAGCAGCCCCGGGGGGGCAGCCTATGGCTACACCTTC. This sequence encodes CASSPGGAAYGYTF.

This clone occurred a few times. V gene TRBV4-3 combines with J gene TRBJ2-7; weak D call: TRBD2 (6 bases). Trimming stripped 4 bases from V and 6 bases from J, with 25 bases between. This CDR3 comprises 17 residues. In germline, CDR1 is LGHNA, CDR2 YSLEER. The CDR3 here is CASSRTTPGLGFAEQYF. As DNA, the CDR3 is TGCGCCAGCAGCCGCACAACACCGGGACTGGGCTTCGCCGAGCAGTACTTC.

The chain employs TRBV5-1 and TRBJ2-2, with 7 nucleotides matching TRBD2. The CDR3 sequence is 16 residues long. CDR1 SGHRS and CDR2 YFSETQ come from the germline V gene. V gave up 2 bases and J gave up 2 bases; unmatched junction bases: 6. The CDR3 reads CASSLAASGNTGELFF. As DNA, the CDR3 is TGCGCCAGCAGCTTAGCGGCTAGCGGAAACACCGGGGAGCTGTTTTTT.

This clone was seen a few times. The gene calls are TRBV6-5 and TRBJ1-4, with D tentatively TRBD1 (6 bases). CDR3 length: 14 amino acids. Trimming stripped 6 bases from V and 8 bases from J, with 16 bases between. Germline CDR1 and CDR2: MNHEY and SVGAGI. For the CDR3, the DNA is TGTGCCAGCAGGGGGACACAAGGGAGCGAAAAACTGTTTTTT. As protein: CASRGTQGSEKLFF.

This CDR3 is CASLTGGDQPQHF. Written as DNA, the CDR3 is TGTGCCAGCCTTACAGGGGGCGATCAGCCCCAGCATTTT. The genes are TRBV6-6 and TRBJ1-5, with TRBD1 matching over 9 bases. J lost 5 bases, V lost 8 bases, and 4 bases had no gene match. The CDR3 consists of 13 residues. Germline-derived CDR1 and CDR2 are MNHNY and SVGAGI (reference sequence).

This clone came up a few times. The chain employs TRBV9 and TRBJ2-1; 9 bases match TRBD2. Germline-derived CDR1 and CDR2 are SGDLS and YYNGEE. The V segment lost 3 bases and the J segment 6 bases; nucleotides outside the gene matches: 7. The CDR3 spans 15 residues. The CDR3 nucleotides read TGTGCCAGCAGCGAGATTAGCGGGAGCGGCAATGAGCAGTTCTTC. It is translated as CASSEISGSGNEQFF.

The chain combines TRBV5-1 with TRBJ2-5; maybe TRBD2 (5 bases). The V and J ends lost 4 bases and 5 bases respectively, with 15 bases between them. The CDR3 totals 14 residues. From germline, CDR1 is SGHRS and CDR2 YFSETQ. In DNA form, the CDR3 reads TGCGCCAGCAGCCCTCAGTGGAGGCGGGAGACCCAGTACTTC. Protein product: CASSPQWRRETQYF.

The rearrangement joins TRBV9 to TRBJ1-2; D is uncertain. This CDR3 comprises 16 residues. Deletions cut 0 bases from V and 6 bases from J, with 18 bases between. Germline-derived CDR1 and CDR2 are SGDLS and YYNGEE. DNA of the CDR3: TGTGCCAGCAGCGTAGGCCCGGGCCGGGCCGGGAATGGCTACACCTTC. Translation: CASSVGPGRAGNGYTF.

The rearrangement uses TRBV7-9 and TRBJ1-2; 8 nucleotides match TRBD1. With 4 bases clipped from V and 7 bases from J, the junction kept 8 bases outside the gene matches. There are 14 residues in the CDR3. Per germline, CDR1 SEHNR and CDR2 FQNEAQ (reference sequence). For the CDR3, the DNA is TGTGCCAGCAGCTACAATACAGGGACAGGTGGCTACACCTTC. Its protein product is CASSYNTGTGGYTF. Looking up the rest from reference TRBV7-9 and TRBJ1-2 gives the full variable domain: DTGVSQNPRHKITKRGQNVTFRCDPISEHNRLYWYRQTLGQGPEFLTYFQNEAQLEKSRLLSDRFSAERPKGSFSTLEIQRTEQGDSAMYLCASSYNTGTGGYTFGSGTRLTVV.

This clone came up a few times. V and J are TRBV14 and TRBJ2-7; 7 positions agree with TRBD2. CDR1 and CDR2 (germline): SGHDN, FVKESK. The junction had 7 bases not matched to a gene; V was cut back by 4 bases and J by 1 base. The CDR3 runs 15 residues. The CDR3 is CASSRLADNSYEQYF. CDR3 in DNA: TGTGCCAGCAGCCGTCTAGCGGACAATTCCTACGAGCAGTACTTC.

This clone was counted only a few times. The chain uses TRBV19 and TRBJ2-6; a weak D match, TRBD1 (6 bases). The CDR3 is made up of 16 amino acids. The ends were cut back, 6 bases at V and 0 bases at J, with 12 bases in the middle. Germline V gene lookup returns CDR1 LNHDA and CDR2 SQIVND (reference sequence). CDR3 nucleotides: TGTGCCAGTAGGATATACAGGGCCTCTGGGGCCAACGTCCTGACTTTC. Residues: CASRIYRASGANVLTF.

The V gene is TRBV4-2, the J gene TRBJ2-5, with TRBD2 matching over 8 bases. Trimming removed 0 bases from V and 5 bases from J; junction bases left unmatched: 8. The germline V gene encodes CDR1 LGHNA and CDR2 YNFKEQ. The CDR3 is 16 residues long. The CDR3 DNA sequence: TGTGCCAGCAGCCAAGAAGTCTCGGGAGGGCTGGAGACCCAGTACTTC. Amino acid sequence: CASSQEVSGGLETQYF.

This clone has only a few counts. The chain recombines TRBV5-1 with TRBJ2-1, with 8 bases lining up with TRBD2. The germline V gene has CDR1 SGHRS and CDR2 YFSETQ. V was clipped by 3 bases and J by 10 bases; unmatched bases: 12. The CDR3 runs 15 residues. CDR3 DNA: TGCGCCAGCAGCTCCGGGGGGGCCGGGCTAATGGAGCAGTTCTTC. This sequence encodes CASSSGGAGLMEQFF. The full variable domain, completed using reference TRBV5-1 and TRBJ2-1, is KAGVTQTPRYLIKTRGQQVTLSCSPISGHRSVSWYQQTPGQGLQFLFEYFSETQRNKGNFPGRFSGRQFSNSRSEMNVSTLELGDSALYLCASSSGGAGLMEQFFGPGTRLTVL.

The V gene is TRBV7-2, the J gene TRBJ1-5, with 7 bases identical to TRBD1. J lost 1 base, V lost 1 base, and 1 base had no gene match. This CDR3 is 15 amino acids long. Per germline, CDR1 SGHTA and CDR2 FQGNSA. The CDR3 DNA sequence: TGTGCCAGCAGCTTAGACAGGGGAAGCAATCAGCCCCAGCATTTT. Its protein product is CASSLDRGSNQPQHF.

The V gene is TRBV7-9, the J gene TRBJ2-1; D gene unclear. The V gene's germline CDR1 is SEHNR and CDR2 FQNEAQ (reference sequence). Trimming left V 5 bases short and J 9 bases short, with 11 bases between. This CDR3 region has 12 residues. CDR3 sequence reads: CASSRDFSEQFF. In nucleotides, the CDR3 is TGTGCCAGCAGCCGAGACTTTTCTGAGCAGTTCTTC.

This clone appeared a few times. CDR3 nucleotides: TGCGCCAGCAGCTTGGGGCAGACAGGGCCAGGAGAAAAACTGTTTTTT. Protein: CASSLGQTGPGEKLFF. The chain uses TRBV5-1 and TRBJ1-4, with 7 bases identical to TRBD1. Germline V gene lookup returns CDR1 SGHRS and CDR2 YFSETQ. This CDR3 is 16 amino acids long. J lost 8 bases, V lost 0 bases, and 10 bases had no gene match.